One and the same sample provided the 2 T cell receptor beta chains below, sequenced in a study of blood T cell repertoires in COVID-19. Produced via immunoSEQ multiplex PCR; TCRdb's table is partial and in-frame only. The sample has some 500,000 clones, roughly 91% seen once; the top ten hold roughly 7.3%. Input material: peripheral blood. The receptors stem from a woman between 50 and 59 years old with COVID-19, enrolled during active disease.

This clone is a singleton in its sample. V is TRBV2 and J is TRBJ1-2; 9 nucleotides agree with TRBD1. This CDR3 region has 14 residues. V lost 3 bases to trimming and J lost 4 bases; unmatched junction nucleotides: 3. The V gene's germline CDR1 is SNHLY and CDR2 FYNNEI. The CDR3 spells CASSDDRGGYGYTF. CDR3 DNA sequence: TGTGCCAGCAGTGACGACAGGGGGGGCTATGGCTACACCTTC.

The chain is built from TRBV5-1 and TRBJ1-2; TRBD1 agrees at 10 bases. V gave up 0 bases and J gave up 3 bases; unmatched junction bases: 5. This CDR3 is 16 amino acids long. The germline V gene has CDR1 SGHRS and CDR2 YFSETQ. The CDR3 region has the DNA TGCGCCAGCAGCTTGGGGACCGGGACAGGGGACTATGGCTACACCTTC. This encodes CASSLGTGTGDYGYTF.